The text below deals with one T cell receptor beta chain. Its antigen is not known. With 5 bases removed from V and 1 base from J, the gap between germline ends came to 11 bases. In germline, CDR1 is MNHNY, CDR2 SVGAGI (reference sequence). This CDR3 region has 14 residues. The data originate from a study of cytomegalovirus exposure and HLA in healthy donors. Points from the study as a whole: Analyses of presence/absence relied on an assumption of roughly uniform sequencing depth across donors. The study put 150 to 200 TCR beta chains on its list as cytomegalovirus-associated.

The PCR contained 60 Vbeta and 13 Jbeta primers. Repertoires were generated with immunoSEQ multiplex PCR, while TCRdb's copy carries only in-frame clones and drops some. This sample carries 130,000 or so clones, around 8.5% of them seen once, and the ten largest clones take under 7%. The receptor's source is a man aged 40-50 years in good health and CMV-seronegative. The chain recombines TRBV6-6 with TRBJ1-1; D possibly corresponds to TRBD1 (6 bases). The sample consisted of PBMCs. The CDR3 spells CASSTGWGNTEAFF. The CDR3 DNA is TGTGCCAGCAGTACAGGGTGGGGGAACACTGAAGCTTTCTTT.